Each of the 28 T cell receptor beta chains below was sequenced from the same sample in a study of blood T cell repertoires in COVID-19. Only in-frame clones appear in the TCRdb table, and some are missing; sequencing was by immunoSEQ multiplex PCR. The sample includes roughly 230,000 clones, about nine tenths of them seen just once. The sample was peripheral blood. The receptors originated from a man aged 25 to 45 with COVID-19, enrolled during active disease.

This clone occurred once. The V and J genes are TRBV14 and TRBJ2-1; tentatively, D is TRBD2 (8 bases). CDR1 and CDR2 (germline): SGHDN, FVKESK. CDR3 length: 15 residues. Trimming removed 1 base at V and 8 bases at J, with 15 bases between. CDR3 in amino acids: CASSQGDSGGHEQFF. The CDR3 DNA reads TGTGCCAGCAGCCAAGGGGACAGCGGGGGACATGAGCAGTTCTTC.

The chain is built from TRBV30 and TRBJ1-5, with unresolved D. CDR1 is GTSNPN and CDR2 is SVGIG in the germline V gene (reference sequence). V lost 1 base to trimming and J lost 7 bases, with 14 bases between them. The CDR3 extends over 14 amino acids. CDR3 in amino acids: CAWSGGREGQPQHF. CDR3 nucleotides: TGTGCCTGGAGTGGAGGGAGGGAAGGACAGCCCCAGCATTTT.

This chain links TRBV4-2 with TRBJ2-3, with TRBD2 as a possible D gene (6 bases). CDR1 is LGHNA, CDR2 YNFKEQ, per germline. Trimming cost V 3 bases and J 5 bases, with 9 bases left between them. The CDR3 is 13 amino acids. The CDR3 protein is CASSQRAGDTQYF. Here the CDR3 DNA reads TGTGCCAGCAGCCAGCGAGCGGGAGATACGCAGTATTTT.

The V and J genes are TRBV7-9 and TRBJ1-2; 7 bases align to TRBD1. This CDR3 contains 15 residues. Unmatched junction bases numbered 8, after V lost 4 bases and J lost 3 bases. Germline V gene data show CDR1 as SEHNR and CDR2 as FQNEAQ (reference sequence). The CDR3 DNA is TGTGCCAGCAGCTCGGGACAGCCGTCTGACTATGGCTACACCTTC. As protein: CASSSGQPSDYGYTF.

The V and J genes are TRBV27 and TRBJ1-5, with 8 bases that match TRBD1. CDR3 length: 16 amino acids. V lost 5 bases and J lost 4; bases outside the gene matches: 10. Germline CDR1 and CDR2: MNHEY and SMNVEV (reference sequence). The CDR3 coding sequence is TGTGCCAGCAGTGCCCGAGGGACAGGAGAAAATCAGCCCCAGCATTTT. It translates to CASSARGTGENQPQHF.

V is TRBV6-5 and J is TRBJ2-7; TRBD1 matches 7 bases. CDR3 length: 14 residues. The ends lost 7 bases at V and 5 bases at J; junction bases unmatched: 11. The germline CDR1 and CDR2 sequences are MNHEY and SVGAGI. The CDR3 DNA sequence: TGTGCCAGCAACCTCCCGGGACAGCCGAACGAGCAGTACTTC. It translates to CASNLPGQPNEQYF.

About this clone: Other DNA sequences within the sample encode an identical CDR3. V gene TRBV3-1 (or the pseudogene TRBV3-2) combines with J gene TRBJ1-1, with 8 bases fitting TRBD1. CDR1 and CDR2 from the germline V gene are LGHDT and YNNKEL (reference sequence). CDR3 length: 14 residues. With 4 bases clipped from V and 5 bases from J, the junction kept 6 bases outside the gene matches. The CDR3 spells CASSRDRGGTEAFF. DNA for the CDR3: TGTGCCAGCAGCCGAGACAGGGGAGGGACTGAAGCTTTCTTT.

The chain recombines TRBV28 with TRBJ1-2, with D maybe TRBD1 (6 bases). The CDR3 loop spans 14 amino acids. V lost 2 bases and J lost 4, with 11 bases in between. The germline CDR1 and CDR2 sequences are MDHEN and SYDVKM. Here the CDR3 reads CASSLPGQSYGYTF. The CDR3 DNA reads as TGTGCCAGCAGTTTACCCGGACAGTCCTATGGCTACACCTTC.

The DNA for the CDR3 is TGTGCCAGCAGCTTAATCCTGGCGGAGAACACTGAAGCTTTCTTT. Amino acids: CASSLILAENTEAFF. The rearrangement links TRBV7-6 to TRBJ1-1; D unclear. From germline, CDR1 is SGHVS and CDR2 FNYEAQ. Trimming removed 2 bases at V and 1 base at J, with 11 bases between. The CDR3 runs to 15 residues.

This rearrangement joins TRBV21-1 to TRBJ1-2. TRBV21-1 is given as a pseudogene. The CDR3 is made up of 15 amino acids. The CDR3, as DNA: TGTGCCAGCAGCAAAAATGCCCTTGAAATGAGGGGCTACACCTTC. It encodes CASSKNALEMRGYTF.

The V call is TRBV5-4, the J call TRBJ1-2; 9 bases are a match to TRBD1. This CDR3 is 17 amino acids long. The ends lost 3 bases at V and 4 bases at J; junction bases unmatched: 13. Germline CDR1 is SGHNT and CDR2 is YYREEE (reference sequence). The DNA for the CDR3 is TGTGCCAGCAGCTCCGGGACAGGGTCAGAGAGTTTCTATGGCTACACCTTC. Encoded protein: CASSSGTGSESFYGYTF.

V and J are TRBV11-2 and TRBJ1-6, with D possibly being TRBD1 (5 bases). Between the trimmed V and J ends, which lost 2 bases and 4 bases, there was a span of 9 bases. The CDR3 has 15 amino acids. Looked up from germline, CDR1 is SGHAT and CDR2 is FQNNGV. CDR3 region: CASSLSQGYNSPLHF. The CDR3 bases are TGTGCCAGCAGCTTAAGTCAGGGATATAATTCACCCCTCCACTTT.

The J gene is TRBJ1-5, the V gene TRBV9; D might be TRBD1 (5 bases). CDR3 length: 15 amino acids. CDR1 is SGDLS, CDR2 YYNGEE, per germline. Trimming took off 4 bases at V and 7 bases at J, with 18 bases between the two ends. Here the CDR3 reads CASSPSGASGQPQHF. The CDR3 DNA follows: TGTGCCAGCAGCCCTAGTGGGGCCAGCGGGCAGCCCCAGCATTTT.

This sequence joins TRBV6-5 and TRBJ1-2; 7 bases map to TRBD1. This CDR3 has 12 amino acids. Germline CDR1 and CDR2: MNHEY and SVGAGI. Losses at the gene ends were 5 bases for V and 6 bases for J; bases not matched to a gene: 3. CDR3 nucleotides: TGTGCCAGCAGTCGGACAGGCGATGGCTACACCTTC. This codes for CASSRTGDGYTF.

The V gene is TRBV28, the J gene TRBJ1-1; 7 nucleotides match TRBD1. The germline V gene has CDR1 MDHEN and CDR2 SYDVKM. There are 17 residues in the CDR3. V trimming: 3 bases; J trimming: 1 base; junction bases outside the gene matches: 11. CDR3 bases: TGTGCCAGCAGTTTTTGGTACGACAGGGCGGGGAACACTGAAGCTTTCTTT. Translated, it gives CASSFWYDRAGNTEAFF.

This clone was seen only once. V and J are TRBV19 and TRBJ1-6; TRBD1 might be the D (6 bases). The length of the CDR3 is 12 residues. Germline-derived CDR1 and CDR2 are LNHDA and SQIVND (reference sequence). Between the trimmed V and J ends, which lost 4 bases and 9 bases, there was a span of 7 bases. CDR3 coding DNA: TGTGCCAGTAGTAACAGGGCTTCACCCCTCCACTTT. As protein: CASSNRASPLHF. Using reference TRBV19 and TRBJ1-6 for the parts outside the CDR3, the full variable domain is DGGITQSPKYLFRKEGQNVTLSCEQNLNHDAMYWYRQDPGQGLRLIYYSQIVNDFQKGDIAEGYSVSREKKESFPLTVTSAQKNPTAFYLCASSNRASPLHFGNGTRLTVT.

The chain recombines TRBV4-1 with TRBJ2-4; 7 bases fit TRBD1. This CDR3 is built from 13 residues. Germline assignment: CDR1 MGHRA and CDR2 YSYEKL. V lost 0 bases, J lost 15 bases, and 8 bases stayed unmatched. The CDR3 is CASSQDQGQVRYF. The CDR3 DNA reads TGCGCCAGCAGCCAAGATCAAGGACAGGTTCGGTACTTC.

This sequence joins TRBV5-1 and TRBJ1-1; a weak D match, TRBD1 (6 bases). CDR3 length equals 14 residues. Germline V gives CDR1 SGHRS, CDR2 YFSETQ. Deletions cut 4 bases from V and 6 bases from J, with 16 bases between. CDR3 in amino acids: CASSDLSKGAEAFF. CDR3 DNA sequence: TGCGCCAGCAGCGACCTTTCCAAGGGGGCTGAAGCTTTCTTT.

Remarks on this clone: Other DNA sequences from this sample encode an identical CDR3 as well. The chain links TRBV29-1 to TRBJ1-2, with TRBD1 as a possible D gene (6 bases). CDR3 length equals 12 residues. Germline CDR1 SQVTM, CDR2 ANQGSEA. Trimming removed 5 bases from V and 2 bases from J, with 9 bases in between. The CDR3 sequence: CSVPGANYGYTF. The CDR3 DNA sequence: TGCAGCGTTCCAGGGGCCAACTATGGCTACACCTTC.

In this sample, this clone turned up a few times. The CDR3 region is CASSYRTLGNQPQHF. As DNA, the CDR3 is TGTGCCAGCAGTTACAGAACCCTAGGCAATCAGCCCCAGCATTTT. V and J are TRBV6-2 or TRBV6-3 and TRBJ1-5, with no clear D. Germline V gene lookup returns CDR1 MNHEY and CDR2 SVGEGT. Trimming took 2 bases from V and 2 from J, leaving 10 bases between them. The CDR3 totals 15 residues.

The chain couples TRBV27 to TRBJ1-6; a possible D gene is TRBD1 (5 bases). Trimming left V 5 bases short and J 11 bases short, with 10 bases between. This CDR3 has 12 residues. CDR1 is MNHEY, CDR2 SMNVEV, per germline (reference sequence). The CDR3 here is CASSPLGAPLHF. The CDR3 region has the DNA TGTGCCAGCAGTCCCCTAGGGGCACCCCTCCACTTT.

The V call is TRBV19, the J call TRBJ1-5; TRBD1 agrees at 10 bases. V shed 4 bases, J shed 4 bases, and the junction held 10 bases outside the gene matches. Germline V lookup: CDR1 LNHDA, CDR2 SQIVND (reference sequence). The CDR3 sequence is 17 residues long. CDR3 residues: CASSTWGRQGANQPQHF. CDR3 nucleotides: TGTGCCAGTAGTACATGGGGGCGACAGGGGGCGAATCAGCCCCAGCATTTT.

This sequence joins TRBV5-4 and TRBJ1-2; 9 positions match TRBD1. Germline assignment: CDR1 SGHNT and CDR2 YYREEE (reference sequence). Trimming removed 4 bases from V and 5 bases from J; junction bases left unmatched: 3. CDR3 length: 13 residues. CDR3 protein: CASSKTGGYGYTF. The CDR3 bases are TGTGCCAGCAGCAAGACAGGGGGATATGGCTACACCTTC. The whole variable domain, filled in from reference TRBV5-4 and TRBJ1-2, reads ETGVTQSPTHLIKTRGQQVTLRCSSQSGHNTVSWYQQALGQGPQFIFQYYREEENGRGNFPPRFSGLQFPNYSSELNVNALELDDSALYLCASSKTGGYGYTFGSGTRLTVV.

The V gene is TRBV18, the J gene TRBJ1-5; 9 nucleotides line up with TRBD1. Germline trimming cut 3 bases from V and 6 bases from J; bases unmatched to any gene: 0. The CDR3 spans 13 residues. The germline gives CDR1 KGHSH, CDR2 LQKENI. The CDR3 region has the DNA TGTGCCAGCTCACCGGGACAGGGTCAGCCCCAGCATTTT. Encoded protein: CASSPGQGQPQHF.

The chain recombines TRBV2 with TRBJ1-5, with 7 bases identical to TRBD1. J gave up 4 bases and V 6 bases, and 9 bases lay outside the gene matches. Germline loops: CDR1 SNHLY, CDR2 FYNNEI. This CDR3 comprises 15 residues. The CDR3 region has the DNA TGTGCCAGCAGCGGGGACAGTGCCCTTAATCAGCCCCAGCATTTT. This translates into CASSGDSALNQPQHF.

V gene TRBV4-1 combines with J gene TRBJ1-5, with a weak D call TRBD1 (6 bases). Trimming stripped 1 base from V and 5 bases from J, with 9 bases between. The CDR3 has 14 residues. CDR1 and CDR2 from the germline V gene are MGHRA and YSYEKL. The CDR3 DNA reads TGCGCCAGCAGCCAAGTACCAGGGGATCAGCCCCAGCATTTT. Protein product: CASSQVPGDQPQHF.

J is TRBJ2-3 and V is TRBV5-5; 7 bases line up with TRBD1. V shed 4 bases, J shed 2 bases, and the junction held 4 bases outside the gene matches. CDR1 SGHKS and CDR2 YYEKEE come from the germline V gene (reference sequence). This CDR3 has 14 amino acids. The CDR3 spells CASSLGTDTDTQYF. CDR3 nucleotide sequence: TGTGCCAGCAGCCTAGGGACAGACACAGATACGCAGTATTTT. Full variable domain (outside the CDR3, taken from reference TRBV5-5 and TRBJ2-3): DAGVTQSPTHLIKTRGQQVTLRCSPISGHKSVSWYQQVLGQGPQFIFQYYEKEERGRGNFPDRFSARQFPNYSSELNVNALLLGDSALYLCASSLGTDTDTQYFGPGTRLTVL.

V is TRBV7-3 and J is TRBJ2-3; possible D gene TRBD1, 6 bases. The CDR3 runs to 16 residues. CDR1 and CDR2 (germline): SGHTA, FQGTGA. V shed 1 base and J shed 4 bases, with 15 bases lying between them. CDR3 sequence (DNA): TGTGCCAGCAGCTTAATGGGCGTGGGGGCGGCAGATACGCAGTATTTT. Translated: CASSLMGVGAADTQYF.